This T cell receptor beta chain was found in a study of neoadjuvant anti-PD-1 for oral cavity cancer (dated by TCRdb to the early 2020s). About the full investigation: Three to four biweekly doses of nivolumab at 3 mg/kg were mostly administered to patients before curative-intent surgical resection. Under RECIST 1.1, patients with complete response, partial response or stable disease were classed as responders, and patients with progression were classed as non-responders. For patients who did not progress, a fourth nivolumab dose was given around day 43, followed by definitive surgical resection on days 50-56. There were 12 patients in the parent correlative cohort, and the response rate was about 36%.

About this clone: Its antigen is unknown. No base-level quality is on record; no much larger clone is a single base apart.

The meaning of the sample's time point label: before neoadjuvant nivolumab. Patients had been newly diagnosed with stage II-IVA oral cavity squamous cell carcinoma, and no prior systemic or radiation treatment had been given to the patients. The cohort consisted of patients with HPV-negative, locally advanced oral cavity squamous cell carcinoma. Peripheral blood mononuclear cells were analyzed directly, without maintenance or expansion in culture. Samples were obtained from a longitudinal correlative study of a single-arm phase II trial of neoadjuvant nivolumab in oral cavity squamous cell carcinoma. Subject-matched pre- and post-treatment PBMCs and tumors from three responders and three non-responders were subjected to genomic DNA-based TCRbeta sequencing. Peripheral blood mononuclear cells were drawn once before nivolumab treatment and a second time after treatment, when surgery took place. The Maxwell RSC DNA from Cells kit was used to isolate genomic DNA from PBMCs.

For deep sequencing, PBMC libraries mostly used approximately 500 ng of input genomic DNA, with six replicates for each sample. The immunoSEQ hsTCRbeta kit was used to prepare TCRbeta libraries according to the manufacturer's instructions. The completed libraries were mixed into a single pool at 3 nM, then sequenced with an Illumina NovaSeq 6000 S4 flow cell. The original pipeline was this. Raw data preprocessing and quality control were performed with the immunoSEQ Analyzer. The analysis was restricted to productive rearrangements, with each unique CDR3 amino acid sequence defining a clonotype. Repertoire clonality was estimated as the Gini-Simpson index, which was calculated using the R package tcR. Student's t test was used to compare Gini indices, while Pearson correlation assessed associations with tumor size change. The clones in this table, taken by TCRdb from immuneACCESS, are in-frame only. Not every clone is retained; where verified, under half of the shortfall comes from an unresolved V gene, and the cause of the rest is unknown. V and J calls plus clone size are reproduced from that table; the DNA served to infer D and trimming. The sample profile shows approximately 74,000 clones; 70% to 85% of them were found once. The leading ten clones occupy 2.5% to 3.5% of the sample.

The research as a whole found: Higher pretreatment blood Treg/Th17 ratios correlated with higher pretreatment blood TCRbeta clonality and lower post-treatment tumor TCRbeta clonality. After neoadjuvant nivolumab, T cell clonality (Gini index) in PBMCs was significantly higher in non-responders than in responders. Only three patients per response group were included in the TCR analyses, and larger cohorts for validation were called for by the authors.

This TCR was recovered from a person aged 35-79 years with oral cavity squamous cell carcinoma. The starting material was PBMCs, obtained before nivolumab (anti-PD-1) treatment.

The CDR3 is CAWGLAASYEQYF. In nucleotides, the sequence is TGTGCCTGGGGACTAGCGGCGTCATACGAGCAGTACTTC. The V gene is TRBV30 and the J gene is TRBJ2-7; TRBD2 aligns with 10 central bases. According to the germline V gene (reference sequence), CDR1 reads GTSNPN and CDR2 reads SVGIG. The CDR3 sequence holds 13 residues, the cysteine and phenylalanine included. Only the CDR3 portion is preserved as DNA: 39 bases, with reading frame beginning at the first base. Ends trimmed: V by 5 bases, J by 4 bases; bases unmatched to a gene: 5. This CDR3, with the reference TRBV30 and TRBJ2-7 proteins standing in past its ends, gives the full variable domain SQTIHQWPATLVQPVGSPLSLECTVEGTSNPNLYWYRQAAGRGLQLLFYSVGIGQISSEVPQNLSASRPQDRQFILSSKKLLLSDSGFYLCAWGLAASYEQYFGPGTRLTVT.